This entry concerns a single TCR beta chain. Its target is not known. Patients having uncontrolled infection, another autoimmune disease, pregnancy or lactation were not included. This sample stems from a study of T cells in Graves' hyperthyroidism and ophthalmopathy. Study findings and constraints: Most thyroid clonotypes expanded above 0.001 appeared in blood too.

The CDR3 extends over 15 amino acids. The V gene's germline CDR1 is DFQATT and CDR2 SNEGSKA (reference sequence). Trimming removed 0 bases from V and 5 bases from J; junction bases left unmatched: 9. Amplification targeted TCR beta CDR3 regions from RNA transcripts. HTBI primers were used for first-round RT-PCR of the TCR CDR3. TCRdb used MiXCR to reprocess the multiplex PCR reads, holding one entry per CDR3 protein. The sample has 660,000 or so distinct CDR3 sequences; just under 45% are singletons. Sequencing was performed on peripheral blood or thyroid tissue (not recorded which). The rearrangement links TRBV20-1 to TRBJ2-5, with 7 bases identical to TRBD1. The receptor was isolated from an adult man with Graves' disease, either hyperthyroidism or ophthalmopathy (not recorded which). The DNA of the CDR3 is TGCAGTGCTAGAGATTACAGGGGAATACAGGAGACCCAGTACTTC. Its translation: CSARDYRGIQETQYF.